This TCR beta chain was retrieved from a study of cytomegalovirus exposure and HLA in healthy donors. Study as a whole: Of some 410 genotyped donors, about 81% grouped in the Caucasian-associated ancestry cluster.

Germline loops: CDR1 SQVTM, CDR2 ANQGSEA. V lost 5 bases to trimming and J lost 8 bases; unmatched junction nucleotides: 14. CDR3 size: 14 residues. PCR used 60 Vbeta primers and 13 Jbeta primers. Clones were read by immunoSEQ multiplex PCR, and TCRdb kept only the in-frame ones, dropping some. The table has 150,000 or so clones, roughly 74% seen once; the top ten hold approximately 7.8%. The sample consisted of PBMCs. The TCR sequence derives from a male donor in good health and CMV-seronegative. The V and J genes are TRBV29-1 and TRBJ1-2; 7 bases match TRBD1. CDR3 protein: CSVSARTGSTGYTF. The CDR3 DNA follows: TGCAGCGTTAGCGCTCGGACAGGTTCGACCGGCTACACCTTC. Full variable domain (missing parts from reference TRBV29-1 and TRBJ1-2): SAVISQKPSRDICQRGTSLTIQCQVDSQVTMMFWYRQQPGQSLTLIATANQGSEATYESGFVIDKFPISRPNLTFSTLTVSNMSPEDSSIYLCSVSARTGSTGYTFGSGTRLTVV.